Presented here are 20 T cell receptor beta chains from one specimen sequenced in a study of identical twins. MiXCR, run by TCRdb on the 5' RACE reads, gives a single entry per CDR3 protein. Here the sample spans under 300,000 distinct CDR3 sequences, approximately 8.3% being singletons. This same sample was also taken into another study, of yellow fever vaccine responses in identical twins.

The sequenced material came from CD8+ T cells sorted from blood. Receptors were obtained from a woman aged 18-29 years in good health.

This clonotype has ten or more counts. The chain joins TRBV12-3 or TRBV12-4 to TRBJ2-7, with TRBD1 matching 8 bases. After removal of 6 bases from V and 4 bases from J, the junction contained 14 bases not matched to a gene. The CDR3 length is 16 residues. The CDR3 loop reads CASSRRDRYFGYEQYF. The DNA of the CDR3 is TGTGCCAGCAGCCGCCGGGACAGGTACTTTGGGTACGAGCAGTACTTC.

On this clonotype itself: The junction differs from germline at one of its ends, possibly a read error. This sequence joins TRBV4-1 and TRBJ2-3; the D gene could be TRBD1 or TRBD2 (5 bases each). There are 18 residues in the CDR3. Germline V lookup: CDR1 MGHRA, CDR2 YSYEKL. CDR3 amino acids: CASSQEGPDTFGTDTQYF. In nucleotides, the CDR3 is TGCGCCAGCAGCCAAGAGGGACCCGACACGTTTGGCACTGATACGCAGTATTTT.

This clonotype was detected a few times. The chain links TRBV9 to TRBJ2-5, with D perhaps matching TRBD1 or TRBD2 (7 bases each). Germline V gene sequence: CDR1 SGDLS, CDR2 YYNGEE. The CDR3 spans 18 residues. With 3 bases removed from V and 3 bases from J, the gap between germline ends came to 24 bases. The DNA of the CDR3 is TGTGCCAGCAGCGCCACGGCGCACCGACAGGGAGGGGAAGAGACCCAGTACTTC. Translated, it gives CASSATAHRQGGEETQYF.

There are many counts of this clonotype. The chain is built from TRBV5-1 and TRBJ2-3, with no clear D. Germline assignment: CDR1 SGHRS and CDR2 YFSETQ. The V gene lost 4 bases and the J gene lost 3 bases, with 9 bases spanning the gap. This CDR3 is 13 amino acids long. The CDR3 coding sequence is TGCGCCAGCAGCCCTACCCGGACAGATACGCAGTATTTT. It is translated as CASSPTRTDTQYF.

CDR3 protein: CASSPLTAGGNIQYF. The CDR3, as DNA: TGTGCCAGCAGCCCCCTGACAGCGGGGGGAAACATTCAGTACTTC. The chain carries TRBV12-3 or TRBV12-4 and TRBJ2-4; 9 nucleotides match TRBD2. The CDR3 loop spans 15 amino acids. Unmatched junction bases numbered 9, after V lost 6 bases and J lost 6 bases.

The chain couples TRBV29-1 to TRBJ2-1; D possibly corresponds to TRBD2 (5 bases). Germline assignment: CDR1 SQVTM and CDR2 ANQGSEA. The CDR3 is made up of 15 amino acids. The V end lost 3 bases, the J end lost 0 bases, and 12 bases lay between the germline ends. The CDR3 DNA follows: TGCAGCGTTGAGCCTAGCTGGGCCTCCTACAATGAGCAGTTCTTC. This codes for CSVEPSWASYNEQFF.

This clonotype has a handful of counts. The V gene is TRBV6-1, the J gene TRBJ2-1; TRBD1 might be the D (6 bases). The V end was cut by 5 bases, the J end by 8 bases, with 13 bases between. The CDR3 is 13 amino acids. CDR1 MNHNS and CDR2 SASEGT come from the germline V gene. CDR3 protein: CASSKQGWDEQFF. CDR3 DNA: TGTGCCAGCAGTAAACAGGGTTGGGATGAGCAGTTCTTC.

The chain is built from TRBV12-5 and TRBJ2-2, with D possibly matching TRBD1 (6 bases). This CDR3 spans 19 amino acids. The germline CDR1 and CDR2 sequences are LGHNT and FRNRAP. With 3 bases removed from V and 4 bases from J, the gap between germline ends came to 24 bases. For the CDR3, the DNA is TGTGCTAGTGGTTTTCTCGACAGGTCTCTTCTTAATTCCACCGGGGAGCTGTTTTTT. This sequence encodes CASGFLDRSLLNSTGELFF.

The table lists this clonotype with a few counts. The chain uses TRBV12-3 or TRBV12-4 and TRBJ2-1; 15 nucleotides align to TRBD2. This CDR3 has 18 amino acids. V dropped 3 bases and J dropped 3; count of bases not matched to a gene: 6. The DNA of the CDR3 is TGTGCCAGCAGTTTCTGGACTAGCGGGGGGGCCAGCTACAATGAGCAGTTCTTC. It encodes CASSFWTSGGASYNEQFF.

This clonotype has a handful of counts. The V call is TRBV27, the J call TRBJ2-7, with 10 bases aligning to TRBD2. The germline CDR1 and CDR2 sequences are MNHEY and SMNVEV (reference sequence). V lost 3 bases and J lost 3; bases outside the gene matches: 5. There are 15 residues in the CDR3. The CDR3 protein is CASSFSGGAFYEQYF. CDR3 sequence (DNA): TGTGCCAGCAGTTTCAGCGGGGGGGCCTTCTACGAGCAGTACTTC.

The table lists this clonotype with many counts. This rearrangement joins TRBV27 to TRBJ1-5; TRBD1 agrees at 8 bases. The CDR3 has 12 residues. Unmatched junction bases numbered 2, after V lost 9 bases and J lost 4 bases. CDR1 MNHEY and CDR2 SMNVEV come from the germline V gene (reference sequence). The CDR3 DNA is TGTGCCAGTCGACAGGGGAATCAGCCCCAGCATTTT. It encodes CASRQGNQPQHF.

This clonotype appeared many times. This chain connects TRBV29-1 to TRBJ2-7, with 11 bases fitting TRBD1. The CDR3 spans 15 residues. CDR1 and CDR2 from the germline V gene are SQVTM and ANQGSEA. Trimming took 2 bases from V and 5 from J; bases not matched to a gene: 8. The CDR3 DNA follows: TGCAGCGTTGAATTTTCGGGACAGGGGGTTAACGAGCAGTACTTC. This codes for CSVEFSGQGVNEQYF.

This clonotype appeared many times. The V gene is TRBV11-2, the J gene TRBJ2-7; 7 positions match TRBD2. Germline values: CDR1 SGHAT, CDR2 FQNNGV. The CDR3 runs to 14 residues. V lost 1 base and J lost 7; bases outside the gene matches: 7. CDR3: CASSLGLAPVEQYF. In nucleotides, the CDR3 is TGTGCCAGCAGCTTAGGACTAGCTCCCGTGGAGCAGTACTTC.

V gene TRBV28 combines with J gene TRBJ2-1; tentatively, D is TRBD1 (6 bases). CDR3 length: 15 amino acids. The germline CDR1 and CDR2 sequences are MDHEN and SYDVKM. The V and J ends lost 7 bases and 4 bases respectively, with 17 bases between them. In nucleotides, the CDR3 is TGTGCCAGCACTACGGATGGACAGAATTACAATGAGCAGTTCTTC. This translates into CASTTDGQNYNEQFF. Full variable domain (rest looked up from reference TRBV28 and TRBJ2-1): DVKVTQSSRYLVKRTGEKVFLECVQDMDHENMFWYRQDPGLGLRLIYFSYDVKMKEKGDIPEGYSVSREKKERFSLILESASTNQTSMYLCASTTDGQNYNEQFFGPGTRLTVL.

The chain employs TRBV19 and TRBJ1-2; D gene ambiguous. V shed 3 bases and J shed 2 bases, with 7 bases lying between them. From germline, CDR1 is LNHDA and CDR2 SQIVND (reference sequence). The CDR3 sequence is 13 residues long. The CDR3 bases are TGTGCCAGTAGTATTGGAGTGAACTATGGCTACACCTTC. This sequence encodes CASSIGVNYGYTF.

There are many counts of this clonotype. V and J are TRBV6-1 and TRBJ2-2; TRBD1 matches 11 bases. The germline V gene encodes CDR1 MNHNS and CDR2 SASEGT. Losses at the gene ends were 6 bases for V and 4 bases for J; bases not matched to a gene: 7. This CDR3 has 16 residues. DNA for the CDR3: TGTGCCAGCAGCCTCGGACAGGGGGCGCGCACCGGGGAGCTGTTTTTT. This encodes CASSLGQGARTGELFF.

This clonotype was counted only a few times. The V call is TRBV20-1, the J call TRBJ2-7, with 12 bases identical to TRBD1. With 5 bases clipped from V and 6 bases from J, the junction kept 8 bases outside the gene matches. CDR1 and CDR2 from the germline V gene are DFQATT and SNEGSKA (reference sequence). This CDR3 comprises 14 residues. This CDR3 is CSAATGTGGFEQYF. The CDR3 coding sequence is TGCAGTGCTGCGACCGGGACAGGGGGCTTCGAGCAGTACTTC.

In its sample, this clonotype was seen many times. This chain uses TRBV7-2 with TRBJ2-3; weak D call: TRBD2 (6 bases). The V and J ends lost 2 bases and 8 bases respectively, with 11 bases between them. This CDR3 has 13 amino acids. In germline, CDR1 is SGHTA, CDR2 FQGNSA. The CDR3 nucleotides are TGTGCCAGCAGCTTATCCCCAGCGGGTACGCAGTATTTT. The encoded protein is CASSLSPAGTQYF. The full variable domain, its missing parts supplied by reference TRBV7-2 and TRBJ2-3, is GAGVSQSPSNKVTEKGKDVELRCDPISGHTALYWYRQSLGQGLEFLIYFQGNSAPDKSGLPSDRFSAERTGGSVSTLTIQRTQQEDSAVYLCASSLSPAGTQYFGPGTRLTVL.

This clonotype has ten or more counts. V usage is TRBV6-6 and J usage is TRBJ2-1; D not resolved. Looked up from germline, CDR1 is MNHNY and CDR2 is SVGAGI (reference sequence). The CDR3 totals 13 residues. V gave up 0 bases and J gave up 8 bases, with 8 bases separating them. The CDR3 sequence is CASSYSETHEQFF. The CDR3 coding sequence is TGTGCCAGCAGTTACTCGGAAACACATGAGCAGTTCTTC.

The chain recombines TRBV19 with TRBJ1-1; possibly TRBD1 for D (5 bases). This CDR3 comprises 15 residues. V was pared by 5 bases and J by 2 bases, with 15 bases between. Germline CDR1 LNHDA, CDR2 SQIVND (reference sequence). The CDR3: CASSSRGAGNTEAFF. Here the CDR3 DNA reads TGTGCCAGTAGTTCAAGGGGAGCAGGAAACACTGAAGCTTTCTTT.